The 21 T cell receptor beta chains reported below all come from one sample, sequenced in a study of blood T cell repertoires in COVID-19. This table comes from immunoSEQ multiplex PCR, and its TCRdb copy is limited to in-frame clones, with some not included. The sample shows about 140,000 clones, about 88% of them seen only once. Sequenced material: peripheral blood. The receptors derive from a human donor with COVID-19, enrolled during active disease. The donor label of this sample is uncertain.

This clone is a singleton in its sample. J is TRBJ1-2 and V is TRBV5-1, with a possible D match to TRBD1 (5 bases). V was clipped by 2 bases and J by 8 bases, with 13 bases between them. CDR3 length equals 13 residues. Germline-derived CDR1 and CDR2 are SGHRS and YFSETQ. CDR3 sequence reads: CASSFDSTPGYTF. DNA for the CDR3: TGCGCCAGCAGCTTCGACAGTACCCCCGGCTACACCTTC.

The chain carries TRBV19 and TRBJ1-5; maybe TRBD1 (6 bases). V was cut by 3 bases and J by 0 bases, with 18 bases left in between. Germline CDR1 is LNHDA and CDR2 is SQIVND (reference sequence). The CDR3 runs to 18 residues. The CDR3 nucleotides are TGTGCCAGTAGTATGCCGGGAAGGGACACCCATAGCAATCAGCCCCAGCATTTT. Translated: CASSMPGRDTHSNQPQHF.

V is TRBV12-3 or TRBV12-4 and J is TRBJ1-2, with a weak D call TRBD1 (6 bases). Trimming pared 6 bases from V and 5 bases from J, leaving 10 bases between. CDR3 size: 12 residues. As DNA, the CDR3 is TGTGCCAGCAGCGGGACATTTTATGGCTACACCTTC. The encoded protein is CASSGTFYGYTF.

The chain recombines TRBV5-1 with TRBJ1-3; 10 nucleotides agree with TRBD1. V shed 2 bases, J shed 8 bases, and the junction held 7 bases outside the gene matches. The CDR3 runs to 15 residues. CDR1 is SGHRS and CDR2 is YFSETQ in the germline V gene. The CDR3 loop reads CASSFSGTGEDTIYF. CDR3 DNA: TGCGCCAGCAGCTTTTCCGGGACAGGGGAGGACACCATATATTTT.

The chain has TRBV2 and TRBJ2-7, with 9 bases that match TRBD1. J gave up 2 bases and V 4 bases, and 6 bases lay outside the gene matches. CDR1 and CDR2 from the germline V gene are SNHLY and FYNNEI. This CDR3 region has 15 residues. CDR3 sequence (DNA): TGTGCCAGCAGTGGCATGGGACAGGGAACCTACGAGCAGTACTTC. It yields the protein CASSGMGQGTYEQYF.

This clone was picked up one time. The chain combines TRBV29-1 with TRBJ2-1; 7 bases match TRBD1. The CDR3 has 11 amino acids. The V segment lost 8 bases and the J segment 5 bases; nucleotides outside the gene matches: 3. The germline V gene encodes CDR1 SQVTM and CDR2 ANQGSEA. The CDR3 reads CSSTGDNEQFF. DNA of the CDR3: TGCAGCTCAACAGGGGACAATGAGCAGTTCTTC.

The rearrangement links TRBV6-5 to TRBJ2-7; weak D call: TRBD1 (6 bases). The CDR3 length is 14 residues. V was pared by 6 bases and J by 0 bases, with 12 bases between. The germline V gene has CDR1 MNHEY and CDR2 SVGAGI. The CDR3: CASRQTGISYEQYF. CDR3 nucleotide sequence: TGTGCCAGCAGACAGACAGGTATCTCCTACGAGCAGTACTTC.

V usage is TRBV2 and J usage is TRBJ1-4, with D uncertain. This CDR3 comprises 11 residues. Per the germline V gene, CDR1 is SNHLY and CDR2 is FYNNEI. Trimming removed 6 bases from V and 5 bases from J, with 4 bases in between. DNA for the CDR3: TGTGCCAGCAGCGCGAATGAAAAACTGTTTTTT. This translates into CASSANEKLFF. Full variable domain (remainder filled in from reference TRBV2 and TRBJ1-4): EPEVTQTPSHQVTQMGQEVILRCVPISNHLYFYWYRQILGQKVEFLVSFYNNEISEKSEIFDDQFSVERPDGSNFTLKIRSTKLEDSAMYFCASSANEKLFFGSGTQLSVL.

The chain joins TRBV5-6 to TRBJ2-7; perhaps TRBD2 as D (5 bases). CDR3 length: 14 residues. The germline V gene encodes CDR1 SGHDT and CDR2 YYEEEE. With 3 bases removed from V and 2 bases from J, the gap between germline ends came to 12 bases. The CDR3 nucleotides are TGTGCCAGCAGCTCGAGGACGGGGACCTACGAGCAGTACTTC. Its protein is CASSSRTGTYEQYF.

This chain connects TRBV9 to TRBJ2-5; 11 nucleotides match TRBD2. The J segment lost 4 bases and the V segment lost 4 bases, leaving 12 bases of the junction unmatched. The CDR3 is 17 residues long. Germline lookup yields CDR1 SGDLS and CDR2 YYNGEE. The chain's CDR3 is CASSPYSSGGTGETQYF. Written as DNA, the CDR3 is TGTGCCAGCAGCCCCTACTCTAGCGGGGGGACGGGAGAGACCCAGTACTTC.

The genes are TRBV27 and TRBJ2-2, with D possibly being TRBD2 (5 bases). The CDR3 is 13 amino acids. Germline loops: CDR1 MNHEY, CDR2 SMNVEV (reference sequence). V was pared by 1 base and J by 10 bases, with 10 bases between. The CDR3 protein is CASSLYEGVELFF. DNA for the CDR3: TGTGCCAGCAGTTTATATGAGGGAGTGGAGCTGTTTTTT.

This chain connects TRBV5-4 to TRBJ2-5, with TRBD1 matching 11 bases. The J segment lost 5 bases and the V segment lost 4 bases, leaving 7 bases of the junction unmatched. This CDR3 contains 15 residues. Germline CDR1 SGHNT, CDR2 YYREEE (reference sequence). The CDR3 is CASSPDRGHMETQYF. DNA of the CDR3: TGTGCCAGCAGCCCGGACAGGGGGCATATGGAGACCCAGTACTTC.

In its sample, this clone was seen a few times. The rearrangement links TRBV30 to TRBJ2-7; D remains unclear. The ends were cut back, 1 base at V and 4 bases at J, with 5 bases in the middle. This CDR3 has 11 amino acids. CDR1 and CDR2 from the germline V gene are GTSNPN and SVGIG (reference sequence). The CDR3 DNA reads TGTGCCTGGAGTGGACATTACGAGCAGTACTTC. It yields the protein CAWSGHYEQYF.

This chain links TRBV2 with TRBJ2-7; 9 positions match TRBD2. J was trimmed by 2 bases and V by 7 bases; bases with no gene match: 6. CDR1 is SNHLY and CDR2 is FYNNEI in the germline V gene. CDR3 size: 14 residues. CDR3 DNA: TGTGCCAGCAAGGCGCTAGCGGGGACCTACGAGCAGTACTTC. Translation gives CASKALAGTYEQYF. Complete variable domain (other parts from reference TRBV2 and TRBJ2-7): EPEVTQTPSHQVTQMGQEVILRCVPISNHLYFYWYRQILGQKVEFLVSFYNNEISEKSEIFDDQFSVERPDGSNFTLKIRSTKLEDSAMYFCASKALAGTYEQYFGPGTRLTVT.

V and J are TRBV19 and TRBJ2-6; 10 positions match TRBD1. J lost 12 bases, V lost 6 bases, and 8 bases had no gene match. CDR3 length: 14 amino acids. Germline V lookup: CDR1 LNHDA, CDR2 SQIVND (reference sequence). Here the CDR3 reads CASSPTGGGSVLTF. The CDR3 DNA follows: TGTGCCAGTAGCCCGACAGGGGGCGGAAGCGTCCTGACTTTC.

The rearrangement links TRBV19 to TRBJ1-2; D is perhaps TRBD1 (6 bases). V was trimmed by 5 bases and J by 6 bases, leaving 16 bases between them. Per germline, CDR1 LNHDA and CDR2 SQIVND (reference sequence). The CDR3 runs 14 residues. The CDR3 coding sequence is TGTGCCAGTAGTCTCTATAGACAGGAGCATGGCTACACCTTC. As protein: CASSLYRQEHGYTF.

The chain's CDR3 is CASRSSGVGTEAFF. In DNA form, the CDR3 reads TGTGCCAGCAGGTCCTCGGGGGTGGGCACTGAAGCTTTCTTT. The rearrangement links TRBV6-5 to TRBJ1-1, with D perhaps TRBD1 (5 bases). This CDR3 is 14 amino acids long. Germline loops: CDR1 MNHEY, CDR2 SVGAGI. V was pared by 6 bases and J by 4 bases, with 15 bases between.

This rearrangement joins TRBV6-5 to TRBJ1-3, with a possible D match to TRBD1 (5 bases). The germline V gene encodes CDR1 MNHEY and CDR2 SVGAGI. This CDR3 has 13 amino acids. The V end lost 5 bases, the J end lost 3 bases, and 8 bases lay between the germline ends. CDR3 nucleotides: TGTGCCAGCAGTCCAGACAGTGGAAACACCATATATTTT. Translated, it gives CASSPDSGNTIYF.

The chain employs TRBV24-1 and TRBJ2-5; no reliable D call. The CDR3 sequence is 13 residues long. The germline V gene encodes CDR1 KGHDR and CDR2 SFDVKD. Trimming stripped 2 bases from V and 3 bases from J, with 6 bases between. The CDR3 region is CATSDSPEETQYF. CDR3 coding DNA: TGTGCCACCAGTGATTCCCCGGAAGAGACCCAGTACTTC.

This sequence joins TRBV12-1 and TRBJ2-2; no check of the table's D call, TRBD1, against the DNA was made. TRBV12-1 is labeled a pseudogene. The CDR3 length is 18 residues. The CDR3: CASSFFPSLGTAVGELFF. Here the CDR3 DNA reads TGTGCCAGCAGCTTTTTTCCCTCGCTCGGGACAGCAGTCGGGGAGCTGTTTTTT.

J is TRBJ2-5 and V is TRBV3-1 (or the pseudogene TRBV3-2); TRBD1 aligns across 8 bases. V dropped 4 bases and J dropped 5; count of bases not matched to a gene: 6. The CDR3 is made up of 14 amino acids. Germline CDR1 reads LGHDT; CDR2 reads YNNKEL (reference sequence). CDR3 protein: CASSPWTGTETQYF. In nucleotides, the CDR3 is TGTGCCAGCAGCCCTTGGACAGGGACGGAGACCCAGTACTTC.